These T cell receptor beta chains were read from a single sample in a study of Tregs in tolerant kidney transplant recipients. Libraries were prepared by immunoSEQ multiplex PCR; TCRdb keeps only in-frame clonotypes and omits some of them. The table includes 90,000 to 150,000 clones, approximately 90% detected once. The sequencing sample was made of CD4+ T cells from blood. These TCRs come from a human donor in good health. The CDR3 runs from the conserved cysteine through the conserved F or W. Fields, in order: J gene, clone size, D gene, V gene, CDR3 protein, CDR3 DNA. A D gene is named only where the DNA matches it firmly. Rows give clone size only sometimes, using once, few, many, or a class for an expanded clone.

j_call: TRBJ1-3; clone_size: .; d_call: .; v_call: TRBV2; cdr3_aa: CASSKTVRSGNTIYF; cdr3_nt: TGTGCCAGCAGTAAGACAGTCCGCTCTGGAAACACCATATATTTT
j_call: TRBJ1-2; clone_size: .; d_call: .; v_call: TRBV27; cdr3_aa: CASSPLGGADYGYTF; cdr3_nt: TGTGCCAGCAGTCCCCTGGGGGGCGCTGACTATGGCTACACCTTC
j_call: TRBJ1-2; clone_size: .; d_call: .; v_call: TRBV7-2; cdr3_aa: CASSLGTAFHGYTF; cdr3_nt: TGTGCCAGCAGCTTAGGGACGGCCTTTCATGGCTACACCTTC
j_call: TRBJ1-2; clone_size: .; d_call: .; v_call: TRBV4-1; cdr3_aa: CASSQADGSYGYTF; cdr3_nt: TGCGCCAGCAGCCAAGCGGATGGGAGCTATGGCTACACCTTC
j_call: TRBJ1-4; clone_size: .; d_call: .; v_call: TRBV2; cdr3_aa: CASSLQGSNEKLFF; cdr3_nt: TGTGCCAGCAGTTTACAGGGTTCAAATGAAAAACTGTTTTTT
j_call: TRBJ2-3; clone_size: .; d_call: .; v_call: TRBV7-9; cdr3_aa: CASSPPWGRQGTDTQYF; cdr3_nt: TGTGCCAGCAGCCCCCCCTGGGGCAGACAGGGCACAGATACGCAGTATTTT
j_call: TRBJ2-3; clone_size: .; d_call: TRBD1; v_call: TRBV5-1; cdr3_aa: CASSSDDREGTQYF; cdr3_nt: TGCGCCAGCAGCTCTGACGACAGGGAAGGTACGCAGTATTTT
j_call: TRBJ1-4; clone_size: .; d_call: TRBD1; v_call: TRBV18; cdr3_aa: CASSGQANEKLFF; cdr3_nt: TGTGCCAGCTCTGGACAGGCGAATGAAAAACTGTTTTTT
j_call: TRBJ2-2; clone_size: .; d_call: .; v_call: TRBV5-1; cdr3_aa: CASSPSVLTGTGELFF; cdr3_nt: TGCGCCAGCAGCCCCAGCGTGTTGACGGGGACCGGGGAGCTGTTTTTT
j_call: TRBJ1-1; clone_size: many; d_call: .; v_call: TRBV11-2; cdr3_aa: CASSLFSSGVNTEAFF; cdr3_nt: TGTGCCAGCAGCTTATTTAGTTCTGGGGTGAACACTGAAGCTTTCTTT
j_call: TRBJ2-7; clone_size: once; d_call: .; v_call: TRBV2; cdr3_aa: CASSVLAKGQEQYF; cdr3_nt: TGTGCCAGCAGTGTACTAGCAAAAGGGCAGGAGCAGTACTTC